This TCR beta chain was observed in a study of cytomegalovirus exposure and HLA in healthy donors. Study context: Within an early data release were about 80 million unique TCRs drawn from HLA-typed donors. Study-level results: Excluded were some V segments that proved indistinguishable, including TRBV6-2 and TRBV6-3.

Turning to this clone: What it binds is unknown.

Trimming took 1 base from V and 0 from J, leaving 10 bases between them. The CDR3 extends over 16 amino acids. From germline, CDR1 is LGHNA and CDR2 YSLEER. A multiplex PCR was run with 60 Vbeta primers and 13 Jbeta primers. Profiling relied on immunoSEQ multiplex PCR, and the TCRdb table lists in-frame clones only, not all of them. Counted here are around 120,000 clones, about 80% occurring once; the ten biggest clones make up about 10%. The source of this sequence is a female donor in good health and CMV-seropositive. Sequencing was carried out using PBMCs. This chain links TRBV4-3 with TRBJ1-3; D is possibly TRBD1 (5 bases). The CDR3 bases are TGCGCCAGCAGCCAAGTATTGACAGTCTCTGGAAACACCATATATTTT. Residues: CASSQVLTVSGNTIYF.